The 14 T cell receptor beta chains presented below share a single source sample, sequenced in a study of breast tumors, draining lymph nodes, adjacent tissues. TCRdb called the multiplex PCR reads again in MiXCR, with one record for every CDR3 protein. The sample contains 200,000 or so distinct CDR3 sequences, 31% of which appear only once. Axillary draining lymph nodes of breast cancer patients supplied the node samples. Sequencing was carried out using axillary lymph node tissue. Receptors were obtained from a female donor with breast cancer. Some clones in this sample may be carry-over from other donors' samples.

The chain has TRBV29-1 and TRBJ2-6; 7 nucleotides match TRBD1. The V segment lost 5 bases and the J segment 10 bases; nucleotides outside the gene matches: 8. The CDR3 totals 13 residues. Germline V CDR1 and CDR2: SQVTM, ANQGSEA. CDR3 sequence: CSVTGARENVLTF. The CDR3 DNA is TGCAGCGTTACAGGGGCTAGGGAAAACGTCCTGACTTTC.

Regarding this clonotype: This may come from a read error, since a much larger clone is one base off. The chain employs TRBV18 and TRBJ1-5; 7 bases are a match to TRBD1. The germline V gene has CDR1 KGHSH and CDR2 LQKENI. With V trimmed by 1 base and J by 5 bases, 5 bases remained unmatched. The CDR3 totals 15 residues. Here the CDR3 reads CASSPQGQSHQPQHF. DNA of the CDR3: TGTGCCAGCTCACCACAGGGACAGAGCCATCAGCCCCAGCATTTT.

Ten or more counts support this clonotype. The chain has TRBV5-8 and TRBJ1-6; no clear D. With 2 bases removed from V and 7 bases from J, the gap between germline ends came to 7 bases. The CDR3 is made up of 13 amino acids. Germline values: CDR1 SGHTS, CDR2 YDEGEE. CDR3 loop: CASSFGRNSPLHF. The CDR3 DNA reads as TGTGCCAGCAGCTTTGGGCGGAATTCACCCCTCCACTTT.

This clonotype appeared a few times. This may come from a read error, since a much larger clone is one base off. The chain couples TRBV19 to TRBJ2-5, with D perhaps matching TRBD1 (6 bases). Per germline, CDR1 LNHDA and CDR2 SQIVND (reference sequence). The CDR3 loop spans 14 amino acids. CDR3: CASRDLRGQETRYF. As DNA, the CDR3 is TGTGCCAGTAGGGACCTTCGGGGACAAGAGACCCGGTACTTC. Filled out from reference TRBV19 and TRBJ2-5, the complete variable domain reads DGGITQSPKYLFRKEGQNVTLSCEQNLNHDAMYWYRQDPGQGLRLIYYSQIVNDFQKGDIAEGYSVSREKKESFPLTVTSAQKNPTAFYLCASRDLRGQETRYFGPGTRLLVL.

This chain links TRBV5-1 with TRBJ2-1; D is undetermined. CDR1 and CDR2 (germline): SGHRS, YFSETQ. Trimming removed 0 bases from V and 4 bases from J, with 14 bases in between. The length of the CDR3 is 16 residues. CDR3 in amino acids: CASSLGHGDRYNEQFF. The CDR3 DNA follows: TGCGCCAGCAGCTTGGGACATGGGGATCGATACAATGAGCAGTTCTTC.

This clonotype was observed many times. The rearrangement links TRBV20-1 to TRBJ2-3, with D perhaps TRBD2 (5 bases). CDR3 length equals 11 residues. The germline V gene encodes CDR1 DFQATT and CDR2 SNEGSKA (reference sequence). V lost 6 bases and J lost 6, with 10 bases in between. CDR3 sequence: CSAWPGDTQYF. CDR3 DNA sequence: TGCAGTGCCTGGCCGGGGGATACGCAGTATTTT.

The V call is TRBV14, the J call TRBJ1-2, with 7 positions matching TRBD1. The CDR3 totals 11 residues. Germline V CDR1 and CDR2: SGHDN, FVKESK. CDR3 in DNA: TGTGCTCAAGGGGGCACGAATGGCTACACCTTC. Its protein product is CAQGGTNGYTF.

This sequence joins TRBV28 and TRBJ2-3; TRBD2 agrees at 12 bases. J was trimmed by 8 bases and V by 10 bases; bases with no gene match: 10. This CDR3 region has 14 residues. Germline assignment: CDR1 MDHEN and CDR2 SYDVKM. CDR3 sequence (DNA): TGTGCCACCAAGACTAGCGGGAGTGCGGGTACGCAGTATTTT. Amino acid sequence: CATKTSGSAGTQYF.

There are many counts of this clonotype. The V and J genes are TRBV29-1 and TRBJ2-6; D remains unclear. Trimming removed 4 bases from V and 0 bases from J, with 13 bases in between. The CDR3 consists of 16 residues. Germline CDR1 SQVTM, CDR2 ANQGSEA. The chain's CDR3 is CSVGQVASSGANVLTF. CDR3 bases: TGCAGCGTTGGTCAGGTAGCTAGCTCTGGGGCCAACGTCCTGACTTTC.

The J gene is TRBJ2-1, the V gene TRBV24-1; perhaps TRBD1 as D (6 bases). The CDR3 is 13 amino acids. Germline V gives CDR1 KGHDR, CDR2 SFDVKD. Trimming shortened V by 4 bases and J by 5 bases, and 8 bases separated the two germline ends. The CDR3 region is CATSDYRDNEQFF. CDR3 DNA sequence: TGTGCCACCAGTGACTACAGGGACAATGAGCAGTTCTTC.

The V gene is TRBV9, the J gene TRBJ2-1; unclear D gene. There are 10 residues in the CDR3. Per the germline V gene, CDR1 is SGDLS and CDR2 is YYNGEE. V shed 0 bases and J shed 12 bases, with 4 bases lying between them. In DNA, the CDR3 is TGTGCCAGCAGCGTAGGGGGGCAGTTCTTC. It codes for CASSVGGQFF.

Many counts were recorded for this clonotype. The junction departs from germline at one end; a sequencing error may be responsible. The gene calls are TRBV6-5 and TRBJ1-4; possible D gene TRBD1, 5 bases. The CDR3 totals 15 residues. Germline V gene sequence: CDR1 MNHEY, CDR2 SVGAGI. The CDR3 is CASSHSTGAGEKLFF. CDR3 bases: TGTGCCAGCAGTCACTCGACTGGGGCCGGGGAAAAACTGTTTTTT.

The chain couples TRBV10-2 to TRBJ1-1; D is unresolved. Germline V gene data show CDR1 as WSHSY and CDR2 as SAAADI. The CDR3 length is 13 residues. Trimming shortened V by 7 bases and J by 3 bases, and 12 bases separated the two germline ends. CDR3 amino acids: CASKAEPYTEAFF. CDR3 DNA: TGCGCCAGCAAGGCAGAGCCCTACACTGAAGCTTTCTTT.

This clonotype appeared once. Without the conserved terminal phenylalanine or tryptophan, this CDR3 likely stems from a read error. The rearrangement uses TRBV7-6 and TRBJ1-1; D ambiguous. Trimming took off 1 base at V and 1 base at J, with 7 bases between the two ends. In germline, CDR1 is SGHVS, CDR2 FNYEAQ. The length of the CDR3 is 14 residues. CDR3: CASSLGNKNTEAFL. The CDR3 DNA follows: TGTGCCAGCAGCTTAGGCAACAAGAACACTGAAGCTTTCCTT.